This entry describes one T cell receptor beta chain. The data were taken from a study of T cell changes during pregnancy in multiple sclerosis. The data were produced by immunoSEQ multiplex PCR, yet TCRdb's version contains in-frame clones alone and is incomplete. The data contain roughly 22,000 clones, 80% to 95% of them singletons. Source: CD4+ T cells from peripheral blood mononuclear cells, taken after pregnancy. The clonotype originates from a female donor in good health, enrolled as a control in a pregnancy study.

CDR3 in DNA: TGTGCCAGCAGCCAAGAGGGGGGGAGGGAGCAGTACTTC. It translates to CASSQEGGREQYF. The J gene is TRBJ2-7, the V gene TRBV4-2; 7 bases align to TRBD2. The CDR3 length is 13 residues. The V gene end was trimmed by 0 bases and the J gene end by 7 bases; junction bases not matched to a gene: 3. Germline loops: CDR1 LGHNA, CDR2 YNFKEQ.